This TCR beta chain appears in the sequencing data of a study of T cells after yellow fever vaccination. Turning to the study itself: SMART-Seq v4 Ultra Low Input served to prepare low-cell-number fractions. Regarding the study as a whole: The secondary response was weaker, and its peak arrived faster, on day 5 versus 15. Abundant clonotypes from the bulk population could have been carried over as contaminants into FACS-sorted repertoires.

CDR3 size: 12 residues. Trimming took off 3 bases at V and 3 bases at J, with 5 bases between the two ends. Germline V lookup: CDR1 MNHNS, CDR2 SASEGT. Of note for this clonotype: Antigen: not known.

5'RACE template switching generated TCR cDNA, adding a universal primer site and UMIs. TCRdb passed the 5' RACE reads through MiXCR, listing each CDR3 protein once. This table has some 300,000 distinct CDR3 sequences, about 10% appearing once. The clonotype was recovered from a man in his late teens or twenties who received the YFV17D yellow fever vaccine. The sequenced sample was CD4+ T cells sorted from PBMCs, obtained 45 days after the yellow fever booster vaccination. V gene TRBV6-1 combines with J gene TRBJ1-1; D is ambiguous. The CDR3 nucleotides read TGTGCCAGCAGTGATTTCGACACTGAAGCTTTCTTT. Translated, it gives CASSDFDTEAFF.